This is a list of T cell receptor beta chains from one sample in a study of radiotherapy plus CTLA-4 blockade in lung cancer. The table came from immunoSEQ multiplex PCR; TCRdb's copy has only in-frame clones and leaves some out. The table has about 120,000 clones, about 90% seen once; the top ten hold 6.9%. The sample consisted of peripheral blood, taken from a patient treated with radiotherapy plus ipilimumab. The receptors stem from a human donor with non-small cell lung cancer that progressed on radiotherapy plus ipilimumab. The conserved cysteine and the conserved F or W are not part of the CDR3 here. Fields, in order: V gene, CDR3 length, D gene, clone size, J gene, CDR3 protein. The D gene is left open where the match is weak. Clone size is stated in some rows and not others, as once, few, many or a class when expanded.

>TRBV30|11|NA|NA|TRBJ1-4
AWSSSFTEKLF
>TRBV7-6|13|NA|NA|TRBJ2-7
ASSVKRITAYEQY
>TRBV18|13|NA|NA|TRBJ1-2
ASSPGLSSIYGYT
>TRBV6-6|13|NA|NA|TRBJ1-2
ASSHTGGPFYGYT
>TRBV29-1|12|NA|NA|TRBJ2-5
SVGPGAVVETQY
>TRBV9|10|NA|once|TRBJ2-1
ASSATYNEQF
>TRBV5-4|15|TRBD1|NA|TRBJ2-1
ASSLEAGGGPYNEQF
>TRBV5-1|14|NA|NA|TRBJ2-1
ASSPPGSGGYNEQF
>TRBV2|12|NA|NA|TRBJ1-5
ASSAGGSNQPQH
>TRBV5-1|12|NA|NA|TRBJ2-7
ASSLKAQTYEQY
>TRBV19|13|NA|NA|TRBJ2-2
ASRRGATNTGELF
>TRBV2|11|NA|NA|TRBJ1-1
ARSTARNTEAF
>TRBV10-3|12|NA|once|TRBJ1-1
AIFSGGENTEAF
>TRBV2|10|NA|NA|TRBJ2-1
ASSVLGNEQF
>TRBV6-5|13|TRBD2|NA|TRBJ2-5
ASSPGLAPGETQY
>TRBV29-1|7|NA|NA|TRBJ1-1
SALPEAF
>TRBV5-5|11|NA|NA|TRBJ2-7
ASSLEQHYEQY
>TRBV27|13|NA|NA|TRBJ1-1
ASSLSRGWDTEAF
>TRBV11-2|11|NA|NA|TRBJ2-7
AVRAGTKGEQY
>TRBV4-1|13|NA|few|TRBJ2-1
ASSQVSGGTNEQF
>TRBV5-1|11|TRBD2|NA|TRBJ2-1
ASSSGGVGEQF
>TRBV7-7|13|TRBD2|few|TRBJ2-5
ASSQETSGGETQY
>TRBV9|12|TRBD1|NA|TRBJ2-2
ASSAGQVTGELF
>TRBV7-3|13|TRBD1|NA|TRBJ2-3
ASSAGQGAGDTQY
>TRBV30|10|NA|NA|TRBJ2-7
AWRADSYEQY
>TRBV7-2|12|NA|NA|TRBJ1-1
ASILPAENTEAF
>TRBV10-2|13|TRBD1|NA|TRBJ1-4
ASRAWTGTNEKLF
>TRBV7-8|13|NA|NA|TRBJ2-7
ASSLRRESLDEQY
>TRBV18|12|TRBD2|NA|TRBJ2-5
ASSPGLVEETQY
>TRBV6-1|11|NA|NA|TRBJ2-7
ASSAPGSYEQY
>TRBV2|12|NA|NA|TRBJ1-3
ASSITPTRDTIY
>TRBV5-4|14|NA|NA|TRBJ2-1
ASSLELGEAYNEQF
>TRBV7-9|14|TRBD2|NA|TRBJ2-1
ASIPALAGTYNEQF
>TRBV18|12|NA|NA|TRBJ1-1
ASSPDRVNTEAF
>TRBV10-3|12|NA|NA|TRBJ2-1
AIESRLGYNEQF
>TRBV6-1|14|NA|NA|TRBJ2-7
ASSENIGASRAQAY
>TRBV5-5|13|TRBD1|once|TRBJ1-2
ASSRTDRGNYGYT
>TRBV7-9|15|TRBD2|NA|TRBJ2-1
ASSHPPRTSGSYEQF
>TRBV5-1|11|NA|once|TRBJ1-1
ASSLNPNTEAF
>TRBV5-1|14|TRBD1|NA|TRBJ1-1
ASSSKTGLGSTEAF
>TRBV5-6|11|NA|NA|TRBJ2-6
ASSWGRANVLT
>TRBV4-1|14|NA|NA|TRBJ2-3
ASSQGARMGTDTQY
>TRBV11-3|13|NA|NA|TRBJ2-7
ASSTTTTGTYEQY
>TRBV6-1|13|TRBD1|NA|TRBJ1-1
ASSDRGQGLTWAF
>TRBV29-1|11|NA|NA|TRBJ2-1
SVAKMGWNEQF
>TRBV27|12|NA|NA|TRBJ2-5
ASRSRDFEETQY
>TRBV19|11|NA|few|TRBJ2-1
ASSIGLVNEQF
>TRBV2|11|NA|NA|TRBJ1-1
ASSEEANTEAF
>TRBV20-1|9|NA|NA|TRBJ1-1
STTGNTEAF
>TRBV7-3|13|TRBD2|NA|TRBJ2-3
ASSLTSGLTDTQY
>TRBV2|13|NA|NA|TRBJ1-3
ASRLMAGAGNTIY
>TRBV27|13|NA|NA|TRBJ2-5
ASSLAQGGLETQY
>TRBV9|13|TRBD1|NA|TRBJ2-7
ASSVARDSPYEQY
>TRBV29-1|10|TRBD1|NA|TRBJ1-1
SVVQGAPEAF
>TRBV4-1|13|NA|NA|TRBJ1-3
ASSPPVGTGNTIY
>TRBV5-1|11|NA|NA|TRBJ1-5
ASSRDGNQPQH
>TRBV6-1|12|NA|NA|TRBJ2-4
ASSHTGIADIQY
>TRBV11-3|15|NA|NA|TRBJ2-1
ASSPRQQGRSGNEQF
>TRBV5-1|12|NA|NA|TRBJ2-7
ASSLDAISYEQY